Only a few counts were recorded for the clone carrying this TCR beta chain. The CDR3 consists of 14 residues. Looked up from germline, CDR1 is SEHNR and CDR2 is FQNEAQ (reference sequence). Trimming pared 3 bases from V and 1 base from J, leaving 9 bases between. These data are taken from a study of CD8 T cells in Susac syndrome. An amount of RNA that ranged from 0.5 to 1 ug was reverse transcribed with random hexamers. In TCRdb, the immunoSEQ multiplex PCR reads were re-called with MiXCR into one record per CDR3 protein. The profile shows about 160,000 distinct CDR3 sequences, 93% of them singletons.

The TCR sequence derives from a human donor in good health. The sample consisted of CD4+ T cells from PBMCs. The rearrangement joins TRBV7-9 to TRBJ1-1; perhaps TRBD1 as D (5 bases). CDR3 in DNA: TGTGCCAGCAGCTTGGGGACCGAGAACACTGAAGCTTTCTTT. This encodes CASSLGTENTEAFF.